This T cell receptor (beta chain) came from a study of T-cell memory formation after mild COVID-19. Each CDR3 protein gets one entry after TCRdb re-called the 5' RACE reads with MiXCR. The sample lists approximately 270,000 distinct CDR3 sequences, 16% occurring once. J was trimmed by 1 base and V by 5 bases; bases with no gene match: 7. CDR3 size: 15 residues. The chain uses TRBV23-1 and TRBJ1-1, with 7 nucleotides matching TRBD1. TRBV23-1 is assigned to the ORF class and has an uncertain function. This TCR was sampled from a man aged 18 to 29 who had mild COVID-19 (a few samples of this study predate the infection). Cell type and time point are not known. The source material was PBMCs or a T cell subset sorted from them (not recorded which). As DNA, the CDR3 is TGCGCCAGCAGTAGGGGGCCAGGGGGGAACACTGAAGCTTTCTTT. Translating gives CASSRGPGGNTEAFF.